Below, 19 T cell receptor beta chains from the same sample are listed, as sequenced in a study of blood T cell repertoires in COVID-19. Produced via immunoSEQ multiplex PCR; TCRdb's table is partial and in-frame only. The data contain about 170,000 clones, roughly 81% of them singletons. The sequenced sample was peripheral blood. These receptors came from a woman aged 80 or older with COVID-19, enrolled during active disease.

The V and J genes are TRBV24-1 and TRBJ2-5; tentatively, D is TRBD2 (5 bases). Germline V gives CDR1 KGHDR, CDR2 SFDVKD. Trimming removed 1 base at V and 2 bases at J, with 16 bases between. The CDR3 runs 17 residues. The DNA for the CDR3 is TGTGCCACCAGTGATTTTAAGGTCGAGGGAGCGCAAGAGACCCAGTACTTC. Amino acid sequence: CATSDFKVEGAQETQYF.

This clone was found a few times. This chain uses TRBV7-3 with TRBJ2-7, with a weak D call TRBD1 (6 bases). The germline V gene encodes CDR1 SGHTA and CDR2 FQGTGA. V was shortened by 5 bases and J by 12 bases, with 20 bases between the two germline ends. This CDR3 contains 13 residues. The CDR3 DNA reads TGTGCCAGCAGCCAACTCCGGGACACGGAACCGTACTTC. Amino acid sequence: CASSQLRDTEPYF.

The chain links TRBV20-1 to TRBJ1-6; possible D gene TRBD1, 5 bases. The CDR3 has 15 residues. CDR1 is DFQATT, CDR2 SNEGSKA, per germline (reference sequence). V lost 3 bases to trimming and J lost 4 bases, with 13 bases between them. CDR3 loop: CSASTTQGYNSPLHF. The CDR3 DNA reads as TGCAGTGCTAGTACCACGCAGGGTTATAATTCACCCCTCCACTTT.

CDR3 sequence reads: CASSYTGRGETQYF. CDR3 nucleotides: TGTGCCAGCAGCTATACAGGGAGGGGGGAGACCCAGTACTTC. V gene TRBV5-6 combines with J gene TRBJ2-5; D may be TRBD2 (7 bases). Trimming removed 3 bases from V and 5 bases from J, with 14 bases in between. CDR3 length: 14 residues. CDR1 is SGHDT and CDR2 is YYEEEE in the germline V gene.

The chain joins TRBV4-3 to TRBJ2-3; D may be TRBD1 (5 bases). V gave up 0 bases and J gave up 6 bases, with 7 bases separating them. The CDR3 covers 13 residues. CDR1 and CDR2 (germline): LGHNA, YSLEER. CDR3 bases: TGCGCCAGCAGCCAAGAGGGGCAGGATACGCAGTATTTT. Translated, it gives CASSQEGQDTQYF.

The chain links TRBV18 to TRBJ1-5; 9 bases are shared with TRBD1. Germline lookup yields CDR1 KGHSH and CDR2 LQKENI. This CDR3 has 16 amino acids. V lost 3 bases to trimming and J lost 4 bases; unmatched junction nucleotides: 7. CDR3 protein: CASSPLRGQGNQPQHF. The CDR3 coding sequence is TGTGCCAGCTCACCGTTAAGGGGACAGGGAAATCAGCCCCAGCATTTT.

The rearrangement links TRBV2 to TRBJ1-1; 8 positions match TRBD1. Trimming cost V 6 bases and J 7 bases; bases outside gene matches: 7. The CDR3 sequence is 13 residues long. Germline-derived CDR1 and CDR2 are SNHLY and FYNNEI. The CDR3 loop is CASRDGQGDEAFF. CDR3 in DNA: TGTGCCAGCAGGGATGGACAGGGTGATGAAGCTTTCTTT.

J is TRBJ2-7 and V is TRBV7-8; 9 nucleotides agree with TRBD2. CDR3 length equals 17 residues. V gave up 5 bases and J gave up 0 bases; unmatched junction bases: 11. Germline CDR1 is SGHVS and CDR2 is FQNEAQ. The CDR3: CASSASSAGGASYEQYF. In DNA form, the CDR3 reads TGTGCCAGCAGCGCCTCGTCAGCGGGAGGTGCCTCCTACGAGCAGTACTTC.

Only one count was recorded for this clone. The gene calls are TRBV21-1 and TRBJ2-7; the table's D call of TRBD2 was not tested on the DNA. TRBV21-1 is flagged as a pseudogene. The CDR3 length is 17 residues. As DNA, the CDR3 is TGTGCCAGCAGCAATGTTCCCTCTAGCGGGAGGGCAGACGAGCAGTACTTC. It specifies CASSNVPSSGRADEQYF.

This clone was counted a few times. V and J are TRBV18 and TRBJ2-7; TRBD2 matches 9 bases. The J segment lost 4 bases and the V segment lost 2 bases, leaving 12 bases of the junction unmatched. This CDR3 is built from 17 residues. Germline V gene data show CDR1 as KGHSH and CDR2 as LQKENI. CDR3 nucleotide sequence: TGTGCCAGCTCACCAATTGCAGGGCGGGAGGGCACGTACGAGCAGTACTTC. Translated, it gives CASSPIAGREGTYEQYF.

The V call is TRBV5-1, the J call TRBJ2-3; tentatively, D is TRBD1 (5 bases). In germline, CDR1 is SGHRS, CDR2 YFSETQ. CDR3 size: 13 residues. With 3 bases removed from V and 6 bases from J, the gap between germline ends came to 11 bases. The CDR3 bases are TGCGCCAGCAGCTCAGGGTTGGGGGATACGCAGTATTTT. Translation gives CASSSGLGDTQYF.

This clone showed up just a few times. This chain uses TRBV18 with TRBJ2-2; 7 positions match TRBD1. V dropped 1 base and J dropped 3; count of bases not matched to a gene: 2. Germline V gene sequence: CDR1 KGHSH, CDR2 LQKENI. This CDR3 has 15 residues. The chain's CDR3 is CASSPQGAYTGELFF. The CDR3 DNA reads as TGTGCCAGCTCACCACAGGGGGCCTACACCGGGGAGCTGTTTTTT.

V is TRBV18 and J is TRBJ2-5, with 7 bases aligning to TRBD1. CDR1 and CDR2 from the germline V gene are KGHSH and LQKENI. Germline trimming cut 4 bases from V and 4 bases from J; bases unmatched to any gene: 3. The CDR3 loop spans 13 amino acids. The CDR3 reads CASSRGQLETQYF. CDR3 nucleotides: TGTGCCAGCTCACGGGGACAGTTAGAGACCCAGTACTTC.

This clone is a singleton in its sample. The chain's CDR3 is CASSRDREWLYEQYF. The CDR3 DNA reads as TGCGCCAGCAGCCGGGACAGGGAATGGCTCTACGAGCAGTACTTC. The chain has TRBV5-1 and TRBJ2-7; 9 bases are a match to TRBD1. Germline V gives CDR1 SGHRS, CDR2 YFSETQ. CDR3 length: 15 residues. V lost 4 bases and J lost 3; bases outside the gene matches: 8.

The chain carries TRBV20-1 and TRBJ2-5, with a possible D match to TRBD1 (7 bases). The germline gives CDR1 DFQATT, CDR2 SNEGSKA (reference sequence). The CDR3 is 15 residues long. Trimming shortened V by 3 bases and J by 1 base, and 15 bases separated the two germline ends. The CDR3 region is CSASQGRGVQETQYF. The CDR3 nucleotides read TGCAGTGCTAGTCAAGGCAGGGGGGTCCAAGAGACCCAGTACTTC.

V and J are TRBV5-1 and TRBJ1-5; the D is unclear. Germline values: CDR1 SGHRS, CDR2 YFSETQ. V was cut by 1 base and J by 4 bases, with 9 bases left in between. The CDR3 covers 14 residues. The CDR3 coding sequence is TGCGCCAGCAGCTTGATCTCGGGAAATCAGCCCCAGCATTTT. Amino acid sequence: CASSLISGNQPQHF.

The V and J genes are TRBV2 and TRBJ2-3; 8 bases map to TRBD2. Germline V gives CDR1 SNHLY, CDR2 FYNNEI. The CDR3 contains 14 residues. Trimming took 4 bases from V and 8 from J; bases not matched to a gene: 8. Here the CDR3 reads CASSVWREEVTQYF. The DNA for the CDR3 is TGTGCCAGCAGTGTTTGGCGGGAGGAAGTTACGCAGTATTTT.

The chain is built from TRBV11-2 and TRBJ2-7; no clear D gene. Trimming removed 5 bases from V and 2 bases from J, with 10 bases in between. The CDR3 is 13 amino acids. Germline values: CDR1 SGHAT, CDR2 FQNNGV. The CDR3 loop reads CASSPRLAYEQYF. Here the CDR3 DNA reads TGTGCCAGCAGCCCCCGATTAGCCTACGAGCAGTACTTC. The variable domain in full, with the rest retrieved from reference TRBV11-2 and TRBJ2-7, is EAGVAQSPRYKIIEKRQSVAFWCNPISGHATLYWYQQILGQGPKLLIQFQNNGVVDDSQLPKDRFSAERLKGVDSTLKIQPAKLEDSAVYLCASSPRLAYEQYFGPGTRLTVT.

This chain joins TRBV18 and TRBJ2-5; D call uncertain. The CDR3 is 13 residues long. Germline assignment: CDR1 KGHSH and CDR2 LQKENI. The ends were cut back, 8 bases at V and 1 base at J, with 11 bases in the middle. CDR3 in amino acids: CASGPTVQETQYF. CDR3 nucleotide sequence: TGTGCCAGCGGGCCGACGGTCCAAGAGACCCAGTACTTC.